This T cell receptor (beta chain) was recorded in a study of T-cell reconstitution after alpha-beta-depleted transplantation in children. The CDR3 runs 17 residues. With V trimmed by 6 bases and J by 0 bases, 7 bases remained unmatched. Germline V gene data show CDR1 as DFQATT and CDR2 as SNEGSKA (reference sequence). Study results and caveats: Several hundred expanded graft clones reportedly gave rise to the alpha-beta T cells present about two months after transplant. Most T-cell counts and diversity one year after the transplant came from T cells that were newly produced. Surviving recipient T cells and thymic progenitors accounted for the high day-60 TCRbeta diversity observed in some patients.

Preparation of the TCRbeta library involved a method that used unique molecular identifiers. TCRdb passed the PCR reads through MiXCR, listing each CDR3 protein once. The sample yields about 580,000 distinct CDR3 sequences, 23% seen once. Details on this clonotype: Antigen specificity is unknown.

This chain connects TRBV20-1 to TRBJ2-6; 11 bases fit TRBD2. Sequencing was performed on PBMCs, mostly from graft donor cells, taken 360 days after TCRalphabeta/CD19-depleted stem cell transplant. The sequence was collected from a boy less than two years old who had a stem cell transplant for acute myeloid leukemia, so the T cells may come from the graft donor. The CDR3 loop reads CSAATSGANSGANVLTF. The CDR3 DNA reads as TGCAGTGCGGCGACTAGCGGGGCGAACTCTGGGGCCAACGTCCTGACTTTC.